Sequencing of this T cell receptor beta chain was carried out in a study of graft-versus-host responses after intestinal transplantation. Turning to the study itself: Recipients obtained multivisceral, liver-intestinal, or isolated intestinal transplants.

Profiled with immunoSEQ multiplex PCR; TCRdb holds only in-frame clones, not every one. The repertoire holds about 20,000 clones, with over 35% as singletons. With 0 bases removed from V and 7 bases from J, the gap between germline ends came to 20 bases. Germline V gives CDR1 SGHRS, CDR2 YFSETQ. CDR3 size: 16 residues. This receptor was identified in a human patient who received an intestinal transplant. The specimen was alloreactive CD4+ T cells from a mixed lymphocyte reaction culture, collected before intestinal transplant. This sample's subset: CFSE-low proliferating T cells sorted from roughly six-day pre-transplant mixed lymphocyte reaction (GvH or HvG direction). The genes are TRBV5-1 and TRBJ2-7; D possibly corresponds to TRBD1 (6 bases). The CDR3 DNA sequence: TGCGCCAGCAGCTTGGTGGGTGTTTCAGGGACAAGGGAGCAGTACTTC. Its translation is CASSLVGVSGTREQYF. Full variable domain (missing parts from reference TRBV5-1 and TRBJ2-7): KAGVTQTPRYLIKTRGQQVTLSCSPISGHRSVSWYQQTPGQGLQFLFEYFSETQRNKGNFPGRFSGRQFSNSRSEMNVSTLELGDSALYLCASSLVGVSGTREQYFGPGTRLTVT.